This T cell receptor (beta chain) was sequenced in a study of CD8 T cells in Susac syndrome. Sequencing targeted TCR beta in blood CD8+ and CD4+ T cells. Negative isolation yielded CD4+ and CD8+ T cells, and FACS enriched TEMRA cells. The RNA, 0.5 to 1 ug, was put through reverse transcription using random hexamers. It was immunoSEQ multiplex PCR that amplified TCR beta CDR3 across 54 Vbeta and 13 Jbeta. TCRdb used MiXCR to reprocess the immunoSEQ multiplex PCR reads, holding one entry per CDR3 protein. The repertoire holds 150,000 to 200,000 distinct CDR3 sequences, with about 92% as singletons. The CDR3 covers 13 residues. CDR1 is GTSNPN, CDR2 SVGIG, per germline (reference sequence). J was trimmed by 6 bases and V by 8 bases; bases with no gene match: 6.

Sequenced sample: CD4+ T cells from PBMCs. This sequence originates from a human donor in good health. This chain links TRBV30 with TRBJ2-1; TRBD2 agrees at 11 bases. The CDR3 region is CAGSGGAVNEQFF. CDR3 sequence (DNA): TGTGCCGGTAGCGGGGGGGCGGTCAATGAGCAGTTCTTC.